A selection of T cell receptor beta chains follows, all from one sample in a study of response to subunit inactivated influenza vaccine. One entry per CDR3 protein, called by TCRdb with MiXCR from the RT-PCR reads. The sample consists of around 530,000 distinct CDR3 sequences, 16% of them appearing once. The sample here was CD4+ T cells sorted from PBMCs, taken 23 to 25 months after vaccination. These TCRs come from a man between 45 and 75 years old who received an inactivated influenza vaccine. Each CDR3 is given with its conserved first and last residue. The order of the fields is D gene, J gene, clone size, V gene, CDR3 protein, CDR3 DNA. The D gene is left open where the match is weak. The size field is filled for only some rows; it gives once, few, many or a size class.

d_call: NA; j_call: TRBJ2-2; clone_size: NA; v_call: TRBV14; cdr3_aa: CASSQGQGCTGELFF; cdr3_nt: TGTGCCAGCAGCCAAGGGCAGGGATGCACCGGGGAGCTGTTTTTT
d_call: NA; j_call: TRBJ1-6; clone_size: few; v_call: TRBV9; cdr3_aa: CASSVGGARSPLHF; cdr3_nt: TGTGCCAGCAGCGTAGGAGGGGCTCGGTCACCCCTCCACTTT
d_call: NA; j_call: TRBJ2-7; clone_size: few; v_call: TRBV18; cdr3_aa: CASSPGGRNREQYF; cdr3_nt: TGTGCCAGCTCACCGGGGGGGCGAAATCGCGAGCAGTACTTC
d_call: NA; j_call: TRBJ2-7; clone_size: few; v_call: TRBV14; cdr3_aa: CASSQSPPGSVYSYEQYF; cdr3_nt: TGTGCCAGCAGCCAATCGCCCCCCGGGAGTGTTTACTCCTACGAGCAGTACTTC
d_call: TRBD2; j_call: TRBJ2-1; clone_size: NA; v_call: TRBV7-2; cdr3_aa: CASRSPGLVYNEQFF; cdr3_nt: TGTGCCAGCAGATCCCCGGGACTAGTTTACAATGAGCAGTTCTTC
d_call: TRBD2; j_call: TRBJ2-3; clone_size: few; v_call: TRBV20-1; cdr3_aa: CSALGLDVTDTQYF; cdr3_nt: TGCAGTGCTCTGGGACTAGATGTCACAGATACGCAGTATTTT
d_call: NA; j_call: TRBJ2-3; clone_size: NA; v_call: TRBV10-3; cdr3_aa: CAISRDSGTDTQYF; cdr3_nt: TGTGCCATCAGCCGGGACTCCGGCACAGATACGCAGTATTTT
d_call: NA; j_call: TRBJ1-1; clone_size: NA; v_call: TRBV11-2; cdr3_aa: CASSSNLGAFF; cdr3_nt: TGTGCCAGCAGCTCGAACTTGGGAGCTTTCTTT
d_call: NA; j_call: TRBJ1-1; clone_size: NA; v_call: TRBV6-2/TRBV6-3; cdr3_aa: CASSYLTADNTEAFF; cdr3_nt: TGTGCCAGCAGTTACCTCACGGCAGACAACACTGAAGCTTTCTTT
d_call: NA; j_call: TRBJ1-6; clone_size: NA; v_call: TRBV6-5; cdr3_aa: CASSYSKGGGKETLHF; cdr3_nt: TGTGCCAGCAGTTACTCGAAAGGGGGAGGGAAGGAGACCCTCCACTTT
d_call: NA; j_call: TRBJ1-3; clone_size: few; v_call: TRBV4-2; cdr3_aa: CASSQVAAQIGNTIYF; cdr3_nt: TGTGCCAGCAGCCAAGTCGCGGCACAGATAGGAAACACCATATATTTT
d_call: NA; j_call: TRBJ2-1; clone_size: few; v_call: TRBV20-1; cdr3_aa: CSAREGANNEQFF; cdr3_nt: TGCAGTGCTAGAGAAGGGGCAAACAATGAGCAGTTCTTC
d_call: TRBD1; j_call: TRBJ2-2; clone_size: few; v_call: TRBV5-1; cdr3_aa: CASSRGQGHTGELFF; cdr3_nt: TGCGCCAGCAGCCGCGGACAGGGCCACACCGGGGAGCTGTTTTTT
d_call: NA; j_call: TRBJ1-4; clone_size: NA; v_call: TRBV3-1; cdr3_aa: CASSQPQLNEKLFF; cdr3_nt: TGTGCCAGCAGCCAACCTCAGCTTAATGAAAAACTGTTTTTT
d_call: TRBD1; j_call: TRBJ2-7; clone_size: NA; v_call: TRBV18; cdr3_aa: CASSPQGAWEQYF; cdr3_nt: TGTGCCAGCTCACCTCAGGGGGCTTGGGAGCAGTACTTC
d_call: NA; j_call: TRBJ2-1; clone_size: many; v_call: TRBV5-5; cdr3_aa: CASSLAVSRGEQFF; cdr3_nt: TGTGCCAGCAGCTTGGCCGTTAGCCGTGGCGAGCAGTTCTTC
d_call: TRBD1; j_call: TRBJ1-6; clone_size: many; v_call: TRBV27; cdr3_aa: CASSWDRDNSPLHF; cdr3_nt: TGTGCCAGCAGTTGGGACAGGGATAATTCACCCCTCCACTTT
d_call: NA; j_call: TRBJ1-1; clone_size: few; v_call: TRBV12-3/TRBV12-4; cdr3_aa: CASRTSAGNTEAFF; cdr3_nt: TGTGCCAGCAGAACTTCAGCGGGGAACACTGAAGCTTTCTTT
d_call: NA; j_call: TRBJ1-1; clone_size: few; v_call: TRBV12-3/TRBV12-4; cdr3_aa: CASNLPPENTEAFF; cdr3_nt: TGTGCCAGTAACCTCCCACCGGAAAACACTGAAGCTTTCTTT
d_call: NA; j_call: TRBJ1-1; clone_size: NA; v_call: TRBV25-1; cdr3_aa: CASNTGSRTEAFF; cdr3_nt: TGTGCCAGCAACACGGGGTCCCGAACTGAAGCTTTCTTT
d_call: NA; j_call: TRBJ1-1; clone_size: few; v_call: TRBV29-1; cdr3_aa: CSVAGVFSNTEAFF; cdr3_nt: TGCAGCGTTGCGGGAGTCTTTTCGAACACTGAAGCTTTCTTT
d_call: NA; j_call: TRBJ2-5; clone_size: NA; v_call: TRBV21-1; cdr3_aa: CASSNPVFQETQYF; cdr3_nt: TGTGCCAGCAGCAACCCCGTGTTCCAAGAGACCCAGTACTTC
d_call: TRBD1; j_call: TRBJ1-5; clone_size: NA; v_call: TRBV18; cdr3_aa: CASSPTGGRGNQPQHF; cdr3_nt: TGTGCCAGCTCACCGACAGGGGGACGGGGCAATCAGCCCCAGCATTTT
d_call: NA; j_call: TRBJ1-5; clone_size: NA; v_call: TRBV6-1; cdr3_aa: CASSDGQNQPQHF; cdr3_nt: TGTGCCAGCAGTGACGGACAGAATCAGCCCCAGCATTTT
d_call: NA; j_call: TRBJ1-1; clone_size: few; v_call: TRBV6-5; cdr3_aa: CASSYSSRNTEAFF; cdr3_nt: TGTGCCAGCAGTTACTCGTCCCGGAACACTGAAGCTTTCTTT
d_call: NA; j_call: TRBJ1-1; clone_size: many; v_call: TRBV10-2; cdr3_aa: CASSVEEGTEAFF; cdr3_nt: TGCGCCAGCAGTGTTGAGGAAGGCACTGAAGCTTTCTTT
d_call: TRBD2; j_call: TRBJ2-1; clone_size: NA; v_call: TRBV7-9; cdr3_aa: CASSQSGGGEQFF; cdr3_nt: TGTGCCAGCAGCCAATCCGGGGGGGGTGAGCAGTTCTTC
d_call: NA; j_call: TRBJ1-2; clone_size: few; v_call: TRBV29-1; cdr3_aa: CSVFEPANYGYTF; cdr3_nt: TGCAGCGTTTTCGAGCCAGCGAACTATGGCTACACCTTC
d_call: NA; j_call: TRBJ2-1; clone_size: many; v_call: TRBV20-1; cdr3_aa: CSAVRRNEQFF; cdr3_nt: TGCAGTGCGGTTAGACGGAATGAGCAGTTCTTC
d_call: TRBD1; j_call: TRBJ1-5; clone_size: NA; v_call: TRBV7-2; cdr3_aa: CASSAPPGGANQPQHF; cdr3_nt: TGTGCCAGCAGCGCCCCCCCAGGGGGAGCCAATCAGCCCCAGCATTTT
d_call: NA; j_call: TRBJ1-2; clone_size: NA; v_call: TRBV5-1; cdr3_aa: CASSPGGAGSGYGYTF; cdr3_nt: TGCGCCAGCAGCCCCGGAGGTGCAGGGTCGGGCTATGGCTACACCTTC
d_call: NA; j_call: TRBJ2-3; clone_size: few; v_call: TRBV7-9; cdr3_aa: CASSLPKLGLSFDTQYF; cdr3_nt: TGTGCCAGCAGCTTGCCGAAGTTGGGACTGAGCTTCGATACGCAGTATTTT
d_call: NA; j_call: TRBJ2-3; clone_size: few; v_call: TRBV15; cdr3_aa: CATSGTRAQGTDTQYF; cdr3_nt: TGTGCCACCAGCGGGACTCGCGCCCAGGGCACAGATACGCAGTATTTT
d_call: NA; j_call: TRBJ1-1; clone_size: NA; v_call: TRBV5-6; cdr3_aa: CASSMDGRRNTEAFF; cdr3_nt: TGTGCCAGCAGCATGGACGGACGGCGGAACACTGAAGCTTTCTTT
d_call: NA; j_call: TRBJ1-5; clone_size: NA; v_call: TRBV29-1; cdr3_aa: CSAGVGVNQPQHF; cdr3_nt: TGCAGCGCCGGCGTAGGAGTGAATCAGCCCCAGCATTTT
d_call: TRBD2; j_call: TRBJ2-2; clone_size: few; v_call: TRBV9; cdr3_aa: CASSVQTSGRADGELFF; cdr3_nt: TGTGCCAGCAGCGTACAAACTAGCGGGAGGGCCGACGGGGAGCTGTTTTTT
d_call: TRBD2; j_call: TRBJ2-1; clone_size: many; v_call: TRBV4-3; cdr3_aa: CASSFGGLAGFSYNEQFF; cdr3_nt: TGCGCCAGCAGTTTTGGGGGACTAGCGGGGTTCTCCTACAATGAGCAGTTCTTC
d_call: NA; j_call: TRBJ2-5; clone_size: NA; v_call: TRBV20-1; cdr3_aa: CSADEGTQYF; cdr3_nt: TGCAGTGCGGACGAAGGGACCCAGTACTTC
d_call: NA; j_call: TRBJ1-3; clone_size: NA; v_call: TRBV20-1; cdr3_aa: CSARLDGGSGNTIYF; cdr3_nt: TGCAGTGCTAGGTTGGACGGAGGCTCTGGAAACACCATATATTTT
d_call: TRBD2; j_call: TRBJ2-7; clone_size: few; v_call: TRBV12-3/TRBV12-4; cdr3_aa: CASSLVGGSGGEQYF; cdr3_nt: TGTGCCAGCAGTTTAGTCGGCGGGAGTGGGGGCGAGCAGTACTTC
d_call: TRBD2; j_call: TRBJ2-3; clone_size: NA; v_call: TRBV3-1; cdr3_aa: CASSQVWLAGTDTQYF; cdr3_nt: TGTGCCAGCAGCCAAGTTTGGCTAGCGGGAACAGATACGCAGTATTTT
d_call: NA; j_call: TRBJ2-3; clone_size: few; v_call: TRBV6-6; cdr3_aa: CASSPWGPDTQYF; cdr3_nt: TGTGCCAGCAGTCCATGGGGCCCAGATACGCAGTATTTT